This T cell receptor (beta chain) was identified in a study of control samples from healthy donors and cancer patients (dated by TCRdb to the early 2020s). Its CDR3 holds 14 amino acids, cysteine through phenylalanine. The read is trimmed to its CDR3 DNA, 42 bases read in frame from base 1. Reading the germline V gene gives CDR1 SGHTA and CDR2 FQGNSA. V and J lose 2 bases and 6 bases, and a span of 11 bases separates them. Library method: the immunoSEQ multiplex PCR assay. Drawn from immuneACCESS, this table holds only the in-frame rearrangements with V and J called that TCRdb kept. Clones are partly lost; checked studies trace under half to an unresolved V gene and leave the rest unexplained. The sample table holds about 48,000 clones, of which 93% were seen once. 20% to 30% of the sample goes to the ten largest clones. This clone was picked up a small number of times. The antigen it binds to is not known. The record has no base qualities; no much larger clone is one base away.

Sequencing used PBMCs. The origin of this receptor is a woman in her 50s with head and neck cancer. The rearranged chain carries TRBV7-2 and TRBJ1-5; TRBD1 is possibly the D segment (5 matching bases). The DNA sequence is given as TGTGCCAGCAGCTTAACCTCCGGGGGTCAGCCCCAGCATTTT. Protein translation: CASSLTSGGQPQHF.